A single sample gave rise to the 10 T cell receptor beta chains below, sequenced in a study of Graves' ophthalmopathy and Graves' hyperthyroidism. RNA transcripts yielded amplified TCR beta CDR3 regions. Scientists carried out first-round RT-PCR using HTBI primers and then a second-round multiplex PCR. Using its own MiXCR run on the multiplex PCR reads, TCRdb lists one record per CDR3 protein. The sample contains roughly 700,000 distinct CDR3 sequences, roughly 41% of which appear only once. Sequencing used peripheral blood. The receptor set was obtained from an adult man with Graves' ophthalmopathy.

This clonotype was recorded many times. This chain uses TRBV10-3 with TRBJ2-2; a weak D match, TRBD1 (6 bases). Germline V gene lookup returns CDR1 ENHRY and CDR2 SYGVKD. V shed 4 bases and J shed 3 bases, with 9 bases lying between them. This CDR3 contains 14 residues. The CDR3 sequence is CAISARTDTGELFF. Here the CDR3 DNA reads TGTGCCATCAGTGCTAGGACAGACACCGGGGAGCTGTTTTTT.

The rearrangement joins TRBV29-1 to TRBJ1-1; 7 bases match TRBD1. The germline gives CDR1 SQVTM, CDR2 ANQGSEA. This CDR3 is 13 amino acids long. J was trimmed by 2 bases and V by 4 bases; bases with no gene match: 4. Written as DNA, the CDR3 is TGCAGCGTTGGCGGACAGGTTAACACTGAAGCTTTCTTT. Its translation: CSVGGQVNTEAFF.

This clonotype was counted at least ten times. The rearrangement uses TRBV24-1 and TRBJ2-7, with 7 bases fitting TRBD1. The trim removed 3 bases at V and 2 bases at J, leaving 3 bases unmatched. CDR3 length equals 14 residues. CDR1 is KGHDR and CDR2 is SFDVKD in the germline V gene. CDR3 loop: CATSDNRGTYEQYF. The CDR3 coding sequence is TGTGCCACCAGTGATAACAGGGGCACCTACGAGCAGTACTTC.

This chain connects TRBV9 to TRBJ2-5, with 11 bases fitting TRBD2. This CDR3 has 17 residues. Germline V CDR1 and CDR2: SGDLS, YYNGEE. V gave up 4 bases and J gave up 5 bases; unmatched junction bases: 13. CDR3 bases: TGTGCCAGCAGCCCCGGGACTAGCGGAGGGAAGCGGGAGACCCAGTACTTC. Its translation is CASSPGTSGGKRETQYF.

V usage is TRBV20-1 and J usage is TRBJ2-5; 7 bases match TRBD1. This CDR3 has 12 amino acids. Germline V lookup: CDR1 DFQATT, CDR2 SNEGSKA (reference sequence). J lost 9 bases, V lost 6 bases, and 10 bases had no gene match. CDR3 sequence reads: CSARQGNQPQYF. DNA for the CDR3: TGCAGTGCAAGACAGGGCAATCAGCCCCAGTACTTC.

J is TRBJ2-7 and V is TRBV19; 12 bases match TRBD2. In germline, CDR1 is LNHDA, CDR2 SQIVND (reference sequence). The length of the CDR3 is 14 residues. V was clipped by 11 bases and J by 3 bases; unmatched bases: 8. The CDR3 reads CAWSAGLAGYEQYF. DNA of the CDR3: TGTGCCTGGAGTGCGGGACTAGCGGGCTACGAGCAGTACTTC.

The chain employs TRBV25-1 and TRBJ1-5; 9 bases match TRBD1. Trimming cost V 9 bases and J 5 bases; bases outside gene matches: 8. CDR3 length equals 14 residues. Germline CDR1 reads MGHDK; CDR2 reads SYGVNS. The CDR3 DNA reads as TGTGCCAGTAAACAGGGGGCGGACGATCAGCCCCAGCATTTT. This sequence encodes CASKQGADDQPQHF.

This clonotype was observed many times. The rearrangement joins TRBV7-9 to TRBJ2-5; 13 positions agree with TRBD2. V lost 4 bases and J lost 7; bases outside the gene matches: 9. The length of the CDR3 is 16 residues. CDR1 and CDR2 from the germline V gene are SEHNR and FQNEAQ (reference sequence). The CDR3 DNA sequence: TGTGCCAGCAGCTCCCACCTGACTAGCGGGGGGTCGACCCAGTACTTC. As protein: CASSSHLTSGGSTQYF.

This clonotype has a count of ten or more. This rearrangement joins TRBV29-1 to TRBJ2-7; D not resolved. CDR1 and CDR2 (germline): SQVTM, ANQGSEA. This CDR3 has 12 amino acids. Trimming took 7 bases from V and 0 from J, leaving 10 bases between them. The CDR3 here is CSGAGPSYEQYF. The CDR3 DNA reads TGCAGCGGGGCCGGACCCTCCTACGAGCAGTACTTC.

This clonotype was detected only a few times. The chain employs TRBV7-9 and TRBJ1-3; TRBD1 might be the D (5 bases). The CDR3 has 18 residues. The V gene lost 5 bases and the J gene lost 0 bases, with 20 bases spanning the gap. Germline CDR1 reads SEHNR; CDR2 reads FQNEAQ (reference sequence). CDR3 DNA sequence: TGTGCCAGCAGCCCCGACAGAGTTACTCGTTACTCTGGAAACACCATATATTTT. Translation: CASSPDRVTRYSGNTIYF.